Listed below are T cell receptor beta chains from one sample, sequenced in a study of beta chain features in type 1 diabetes. Generated by immunoSEQ multiplex PCR, the TCRdb table keeps only in-frame clones and is missing some. The sample has some 410,000 clones, roughly 14% seen once; the top ten hold about 0.034%. Sequencing used naive CD4+ T cells from blood. The receptor source for this set is a man between 25 and 39 years old in good health. Both conserved end residues are part of each CDR3. A D gene is named only where the DNA matches it firmly. Clone size, where shown, is once, few, many, or a class for clones that have expanded.

CDR3 protein: CSVMRDLSEQYF; CDR3 DNA: TGCAGCGTTATGCGAGACCTCTCGGAGCAGTACTTC; V gene: TRBV29-1; J gene: TRBJ2-7; D gene: .; clone size: few
CDR3 protein: CASSFLDRGLDTEAFF; CDR3 DNA: TGTGCCAGCAGCTTCCTAGACAGGGGGCTTGACACTGAAGCTTTCTTT; V gene: TRBV5-6; J gene: TRBJ1-1; D gene: TRBD1; clone size: few
CDR3 protein: CASSFDAPRGQYF; CDR3 DNA: TGTGCCAGCAGCTTCGACGCTCCTCGGGGGCAGTACTTC; V gene: TRBV7-2; J gene: TRBJ2-7; D gene: .; clone size: few
CDR3 protein: CSVGGTGGAVAGELFF; CDR3 DNA: TGCAGCGTTGGTGGGACAGGGGGCGCGGTTGCCGGGGAGCTGTTTTTT; V gene: TRBV29-1; J gene: TRBJ2-2; D gene: TRBD1; clone size: .
CDR3 protein: CASSGYADTQYF; CDR3 DNA: TGTGCCAGCAGTGGGTACGCAGATACGCAGTATTTT; V gene: TRBV28; J gene: TRBJ2-3; D gene: .; clone size: many
CDR3 protein: CASGRRDRHLNGQFF; CDR3 DNA: TGTGCCAGCGGTAGACGGGACAGGCATCTTAATGGGCAGTTCTTC; V gene: TRBV28; J gene: TRBJ2-1; D gene: TRBD1; clone size: .
CDR3 protein: CASSQVFTSGAQETQYF; CDR3 DNA: TGCGCCAGCAGCCAAGTCTTTACTAGCGGGGCTCAAGAGACCCAGTACTTC; V gene: TRBV4-1; J gene: TRBJ2-5; D gene: TRBD2; clone size: few
CDR3 protein: CSVEDRGRGADGYTF; CDR3 DNA: TGCAGCGTTGAAGATCGGGGCAGGGGCGCCGATGGCTACACCTTC; V gene: TRBV29-1; J gene: TRBJ1-2; D gene: .; clone size: .
CDR3 protein: CASSSTFSGSGQTQYF; CDR3 DNA: TGTGCCAGCAGCTCAACCTTTAGCGGGAGCGGACAGACCCAGTACTTC; V gene: TRBV7-2; J gene: TRBJ2-5; D gene: TRBD2; clone size: few
CDR3 protein: CASSTDRGFNPEAFF; CDR3 DNA: TGTGCCAGTAGTACGGACAGGGGTTTTAACCCTGAAGCTTTCTTT; V gene: TRBV19; J gene: TRBJ1-1; D gene: TRBD1; clone size: few
CDR3 protein: CAISERKRSQETQYF; CDR3 DNA: TGTGCCATCAGTGAGAGGAAGCGGTCCCAAGAGACCCAGTACTTC; V gene: TRBV10-3; J gene: TRBJ2-5; D gene: .; clone size: few
CDR3 protein: CASSLNLAVSYEQYF; CDR3 DNA: TGTGCCAGCAGTTTAAATCTAGCGGTATCCTACGAGCAGTACTTC; V gene: TRBV27; J gene: TRBJ2-7; D gene: TRBD2; clone size: .
CDR3 protein: CASGPGLGETQYF; CDR3 DNA: TGTGCTAGTGGCCCTGGACTAGGGGAGACCCAGTACTTC; V gene: TRBV12-5; J gene: TRBJ2-5; D gene: TRBD2; clone size: few
CDR3 protein: CSAAGTGHF; CDR3 DNA: TGCAGTGCCGCCGGGACAGGACATTTT; V gene: TRBV20-1; J gene: TRBJ1-4; D gene: TRBD1; clone size: once
CDR3 protein: CASSWGDLGYNEQFF; CDR3 DNA: TGTGCCAGCAGTTGGGGGGACTTGGGCTACAATGAGCAGTTCTTC; V gene: TRBV25-1; J gene: TRBJ2-1; D gene: .; clone size: .
CDR3 protein: CASSQGVRAGYTF; CDR3 DNA: TGTGCCAGCAGCCAAGGTGTCCGGGCCGGCTACACCTTC; V gene: TRBV14; J gene: TRBJ1-2; D gene: .; clone size: few
CDR3 protein: CASSSTSGVSTQYF; CDR3 DNA: TGTGCCAGCAGCTCGACTAGCGGGGTCTCAACCCAGTACTTC; V gene: TRBV7-3; J gene: TRBJ2-5; D gene: TRBD2; clone size: .
CDR3 protein: CASSLWGTGANVLTF; CDR3 DNA: TGTGCCAGCAGCTTATGGGGCACTGGGGCCAACGTCCTGACTTTC; V gene: TRBV7-9; J gene: TRBJ2-6; D gene: .; clone size: .
CDR3 protein: CASSQGGRLQETQYF; CDR3 DNA: TGCGCCAGCAGCCAAGGGGGAAGATTACAAGAGACCCAGTACTTC; V gene: TRBV4-3; J gene: TRBJ2-5; D gene: .; clone size: few
CDR3 protein: CASSFSTGADTQYF; CDR3 DNA: TGTGCCAGCAGCTTTAGTACAGGAGCAGATACGCAGTATTTT; V gene: TRBV5-6; J gene: TRBJ2-3; D gene: .; clone size: .
CDR3 protein: CAQDRGGTEAFF; CDR3 DNA: TGTGCACAGGACAGGGGAGGCACTGAAGCTTTCTTT; V gene: TRBV30; J gene: TRBJ1-1; D gene: TRBD1; clone size: .
CDR3 protein: CASSRDSKVPRGYTF; CDR3 DNA: TGTGCCAGCAGCCGGGACAGCAAGGTCCCTCGGGGCTACACCTTC; V gene: TRBV6-6; J gene: TRBJ1-2; D gene: TRBD1; clone size: few
CDR3 protein: CASSRDFTGGNTEAFF; CDR3 DNA: TGTGCCAGCAGTCGGGATTTTACAGGGGGAAACACTGAAGCTTTCTTT; V gene: TRBV6-6; J gene: TRBJ1-1; D gene: TRBD1; clone size: .
CDR3 protein: CASSQSRLAGGTDTQYF; CDR3 DNA: TGTGCCAGCAGCCAATCCCGGCTAGCGGGAGGCACAGATACGCAGTATTTT; V gene: TRBV14; J gene: TRBJ2-3; D gene: TRBD2; clone size: .
CDR3 protein: CASSQGHAFNYGYTF; CDR3 DNA: TGTGCCAGCAGCCAAGGGCACGCCTTCAACTATGGCTACACCTTC; V gene: TRBV14; J gene: TRBJ1-2; D gene: .; clone size: .
CDR3 protein: CASSLEWAGGTPMYF; CDR3 DNA: .; V gene: TRBV11-2; J gene: TRBJ2-3; D gene: .; clone size: .
CDR3 protein: CSAAGTGDQPQHF; CDR3 DNA: TGCAGCGCCGCCGGGACAGGGGATCAGCCCCAGCATTTT; V gene: TRBV29-1; J gene: TRBJ1-5; D gene: TRBD1; clone size: .
CDR3 protein: CSVEAYGYTF; CDR3 DNA: TGCAGCGTTGAAGCTTATGGCTACACCTTC; V gene: TRBV29-1; J gene: TRBJ1-2; D gene: .; clone size: .
CDR3 protein: CSVEPRTDTQYF; CDR3 DNA: TGCAGCGTTGAACCGAGGACAGATACGCAGTATTTT; V gene: TRBV29-1; J gene: TRBJ2-3; D gene: .; clone size: .
CDR3 protein: CASSSGQYGYTF; CDR3 DNA: TGTGCCAGCAGCTCCGGACAGTATGGCTACACCTTC; V gene: TRBV7-9; J gene: TRBJ1-2; D gene: .; clone size: .
CDR3 protein: CASMIDRFDTQYF; CDR3 DNA: TGTGCTAGCATGATTGATCGGTTTGATACGCAGTATTTT; V gene: TRBV2; J gene: TRBJ2-3; D gene: .; clone size: few
CDR3 protein: CSARGPDTQYF; CDR3 DNA: TGCAGTGCTAGAGGCCCCGATACGCAGTATTTT; V gene: TRBV20-1; J gene: TRBJ2-3; D gene: .; clone size: .
CDR3 protein: CASSFTGAGPYEQYF; CDR3 DNA: TGTGCCAGCAGCTTTACCGGGGCGGGACCCTACGAGCAGTACTTC; V gene: TRBV5-6; J gene: TRBJ2-7; D gene: .; clone size: few
CDR3 protein: CASSQTIHRVRDGYTF; CDR3 DNA: TGTGCCAGCAGCCAGACAATACACAGGGTACGGGATGGCTACACCTTC; V gene: TRBV14; J gene: TRBJ1-2; D gene: .; clone size: .
CDR3 protein: CASSSQLDLFF; CDR3 DNA: TGTGCCAGCAGCTCCCAACTTGATCTGTTTTTT; V gene: TRBV7-9; J gene: TRBJ1-4; D gene: .; clone size: few
CDR3 protein: CASSEALSNLEQYF; CDR3 DNA: TGTGCCAGCAGTGAAGCGCTTTCGAATTTGGAGCAGTACTTC; V gene: TRBV6-1; J gene: TRBJ2-7; D gene: .; clone size: .
CDR3 protein: CASSQATGYGNTIYF; CDR3 DNA: TGCGCCAGCAGCCAAGCGACAGGCTATGGAAACACCATATATTTT; V gene: TRBV4-3; J gene: TRBJ1-3; D gene: .; clone size: .
CDR3 protein: CASSLDSRAYNEQFF; CDR3 DNA: TGCGCCAGCAGCTTGGATAGTCGGGCCTACAATGAGCAGTTCTTC; V gene: TRBV5-1; J gene: TRBJ2-1; D gene: .; clone size: few
CDR3 protein: CASRRTGSGASTDTQYF; CDR3 DNA: TGCGCCAGCCGGCGGACAGGGAGCGGGGCCAGCACAGATACGCAGTATTTT; V gene: TRBV4-3; J gene: TRBJ2-3; D gene: .; clone size: .
CDR3 protein: CASSQGARGQPQHF; CDR3 DNA: TGTGCCAGCAGCCAGGGGGCGAGAGGTCAGCCCCAGCATTTT; V gene: TRBV5-6; J gene: TRBJ1-5; D gene: TRBD1; clone size: .
CDR3 protein: CASSWSRRGETQYF; CDR3 DNA: TGTGCCAGCAGCTGGAGTAGGCGGGGAGAGACCCAGTACTTC; V gene: TRBV7-2; J gene: TRBJ2-5; D gene: .; clone size: .
CDR3 protein: CATQFLSYEQYF; CDR3 DNA: TGTGCCACCCAATTCCTATCCTACGAGCAGTACTTC; V gene: TRBV2; J gene: TRBJ2-7; D gene: .; clone size: few
CDR3 protein: CASSQVQGLTDTQYF; CDR3 DNA: TGTGCCAGCAGCCAAGTACAGGGCCTCACAGATACGCAGTATTTT; V gene: TRBV14; J gene: TRBJ2-3; D gene: .; clone size: .
CDR3 protein: CASSHPLETSGRARETQYF; CDR3 DNA: TGTGCCAGCAGCCACCCCCTGGAGACTAGCGGGAGGGCCCGGGAGACCCAGTACTTC; V gene: TRBV4-2; J gene: TRBJ2-5; D gene: TRBD2; clone size: .